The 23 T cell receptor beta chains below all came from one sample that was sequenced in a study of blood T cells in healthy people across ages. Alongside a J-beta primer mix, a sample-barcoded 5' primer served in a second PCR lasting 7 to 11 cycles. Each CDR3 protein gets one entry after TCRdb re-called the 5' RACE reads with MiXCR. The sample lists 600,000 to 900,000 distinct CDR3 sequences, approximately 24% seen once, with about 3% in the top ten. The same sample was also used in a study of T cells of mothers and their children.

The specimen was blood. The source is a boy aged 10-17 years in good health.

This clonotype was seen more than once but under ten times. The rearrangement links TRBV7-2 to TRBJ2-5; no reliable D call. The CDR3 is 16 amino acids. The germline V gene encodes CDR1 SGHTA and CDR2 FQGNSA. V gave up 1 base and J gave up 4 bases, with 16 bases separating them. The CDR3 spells CASSLEPARRVETQYF. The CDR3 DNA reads TGTGCCAGCAGCTTAGAGCCAGCGAGAAGAGTAGAGACCCAGTACTTC.

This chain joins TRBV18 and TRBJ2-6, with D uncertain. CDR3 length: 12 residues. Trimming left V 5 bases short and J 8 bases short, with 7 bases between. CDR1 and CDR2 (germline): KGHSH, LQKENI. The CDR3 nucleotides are TGTGCCAGCTCATCGGACCCCAACGTCCTGACTTTC. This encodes CASSSDPNVLTF.

The CDR3 region is CASSEGGGGPNQPQHF. CDR3 DNA: TGTGCCAGCAGCGAGGGGGGAGGGGGGCCCAATCAGCCCCAGCATTTT. This rearrangement joins TRBV9 to TRBJ1-5, with D maybe TRBD1 (6 bases). V dropped 3 bases and J dropped 3 bases, with 16 bases sitting between them. Germline V gives CDR1 SGDLS, CDR2 YYNGEE. This CDR3 is built from 16 residues.

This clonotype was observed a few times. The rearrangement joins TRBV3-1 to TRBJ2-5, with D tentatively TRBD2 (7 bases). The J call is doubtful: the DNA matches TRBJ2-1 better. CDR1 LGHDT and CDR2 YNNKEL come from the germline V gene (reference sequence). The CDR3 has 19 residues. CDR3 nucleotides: TGTGCCAGCAGCCAAGAATGGGCCGCGGAGGGGGGGCCCGGCAATGAGCAGTTCTTC. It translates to CASSQEWAAEGGPGNEQFF.

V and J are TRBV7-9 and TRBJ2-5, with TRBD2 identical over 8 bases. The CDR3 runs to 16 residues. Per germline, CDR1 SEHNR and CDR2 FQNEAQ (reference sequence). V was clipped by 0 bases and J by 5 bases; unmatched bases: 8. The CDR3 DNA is TGTGCCAGCAGCTTAGCTGGGGGACTAGTGGCGGAGACCCAGTACTTC. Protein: CASSLAGGLVAETQYF.

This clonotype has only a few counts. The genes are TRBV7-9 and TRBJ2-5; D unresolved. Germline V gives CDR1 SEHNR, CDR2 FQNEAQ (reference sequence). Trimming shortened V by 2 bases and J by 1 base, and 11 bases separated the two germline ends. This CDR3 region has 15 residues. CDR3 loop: CASSLLAAFQETQYF. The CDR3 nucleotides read TGTGCCAGCAGCTTATTGGCAGCCTTCCAAGAGACCCAGTACTTC.

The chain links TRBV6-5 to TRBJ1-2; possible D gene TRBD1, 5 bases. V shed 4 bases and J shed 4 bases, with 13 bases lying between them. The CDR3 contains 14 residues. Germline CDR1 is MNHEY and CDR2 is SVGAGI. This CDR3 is CASSSPTEGYGYTF. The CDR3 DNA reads TGTGCCAGCAGTTCCCCGACAGAAGGCTATGGCTACACCTTC.

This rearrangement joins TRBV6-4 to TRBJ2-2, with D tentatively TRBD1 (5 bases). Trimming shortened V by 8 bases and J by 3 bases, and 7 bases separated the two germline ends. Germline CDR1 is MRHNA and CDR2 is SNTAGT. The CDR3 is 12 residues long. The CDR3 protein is CASQGYTGELFF. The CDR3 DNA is TGTGCCAGCCAGGGTTACACCGGGGAGCTGTTTTTT.

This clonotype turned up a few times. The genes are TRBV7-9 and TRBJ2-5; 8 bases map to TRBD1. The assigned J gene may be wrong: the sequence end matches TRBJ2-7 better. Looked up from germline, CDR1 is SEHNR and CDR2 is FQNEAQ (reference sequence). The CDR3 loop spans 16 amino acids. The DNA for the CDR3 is TGTGCCAGCAGCGCAGGGACAGGTAGAGTAAGTTACGAGCAGTACTTC. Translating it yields CASSAGTGRVSYEQYF.

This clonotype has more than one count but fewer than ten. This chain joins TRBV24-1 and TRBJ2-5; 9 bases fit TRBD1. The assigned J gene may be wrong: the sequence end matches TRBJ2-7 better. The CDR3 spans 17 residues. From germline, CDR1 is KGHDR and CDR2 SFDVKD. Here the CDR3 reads CATSDSHTGGPIYEQYF. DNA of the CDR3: TGTGCCACCAGTGATTCCCACACAGGGGGCCCTATCTACGAGCAGTACTTC.

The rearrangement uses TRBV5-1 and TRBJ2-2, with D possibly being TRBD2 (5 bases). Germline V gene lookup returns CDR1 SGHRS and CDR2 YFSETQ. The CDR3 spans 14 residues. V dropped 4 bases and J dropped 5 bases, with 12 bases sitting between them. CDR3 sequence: CASSLGLETGELFF. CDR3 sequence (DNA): TGCGCCAGCAGCCTAGGACTGGAAACCGGGGAGCTGTTTTTT.

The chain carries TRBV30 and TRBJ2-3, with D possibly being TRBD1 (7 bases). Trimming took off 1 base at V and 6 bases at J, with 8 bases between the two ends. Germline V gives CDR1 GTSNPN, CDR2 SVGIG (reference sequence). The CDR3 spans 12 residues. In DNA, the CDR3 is TGTGCCTGGAGTGCAGGGGGGGATACGCAGTATTTT. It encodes CAWSAGGDTQYF.

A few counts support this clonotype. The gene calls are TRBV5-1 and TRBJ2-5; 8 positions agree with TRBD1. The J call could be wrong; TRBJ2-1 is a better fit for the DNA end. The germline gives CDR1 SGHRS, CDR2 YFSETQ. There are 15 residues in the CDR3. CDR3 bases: TGCGCCAGCAGCATTGGACAGGGAACCTACAATGAGCAGTTCTTC. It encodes CASSIGQGTYNEQFF.

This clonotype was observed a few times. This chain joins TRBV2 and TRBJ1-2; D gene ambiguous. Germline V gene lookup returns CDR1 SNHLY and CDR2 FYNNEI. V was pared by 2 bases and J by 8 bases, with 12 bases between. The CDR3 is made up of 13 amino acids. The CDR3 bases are TGTGCCAGCAGTGAATTGGAGCTAGAAGGCTACACCTTC. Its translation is CASSELELEGYTF.

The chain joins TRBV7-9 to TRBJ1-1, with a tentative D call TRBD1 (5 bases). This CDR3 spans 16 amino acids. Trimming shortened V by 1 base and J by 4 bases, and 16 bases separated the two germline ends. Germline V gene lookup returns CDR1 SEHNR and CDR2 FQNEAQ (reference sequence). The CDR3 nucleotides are TGTGCCAGCAGCTTAGGGGCCTCGGGGCCGGGCACTGAAGCTTTCTTT. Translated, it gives CASSLGASGPGTEAFF.

The CDR3 is CASIIGQGLAKNIQYF. DNA for the CDR3: TGTGCCAGCATAATAGGGCAGGGACTAGCCAAAAACATTCAGTACTTC. The chain uses TRBV12-3 or TRBV12-4 and TRBJ2-4, with D perhaps TRBD2 (6 bases). The germline V and J ends were trimmed by 7 bases and 0 bases, with 16 bases remaining between them. The CDR3 extends over 16 amino acids.

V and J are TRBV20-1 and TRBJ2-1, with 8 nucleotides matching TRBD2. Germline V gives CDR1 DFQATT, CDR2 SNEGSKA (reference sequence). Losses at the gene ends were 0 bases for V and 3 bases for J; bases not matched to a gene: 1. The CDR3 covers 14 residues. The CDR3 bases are TGCAGTGCTAGAGAACTAGCGGACTACAATGAGCAGTTCTTC. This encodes CSARELADYNEQFF.

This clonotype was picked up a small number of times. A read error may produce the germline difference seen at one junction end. The CDR3, as DNA: TGTGCCAGCAGTTTATTAACAGCGCCCGTGAGTCAGTCCTTC. Amino acid sequence: CASSLLTAPVSQSF. This chain uses TRBV12-3 or TRBV12-4 with TRBJ2-1; D is ambiguous. The length of the CDR3 is 14 residues.

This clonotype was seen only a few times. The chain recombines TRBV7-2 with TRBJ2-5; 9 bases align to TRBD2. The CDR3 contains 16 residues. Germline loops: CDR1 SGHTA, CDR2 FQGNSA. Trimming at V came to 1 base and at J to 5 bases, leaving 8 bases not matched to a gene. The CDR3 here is CASSLGVSGGYETQYF. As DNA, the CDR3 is TGTGCCAGCAGCTTAGGCGTTAGCGGGGGTTACGAGACCCAGTACTTC.

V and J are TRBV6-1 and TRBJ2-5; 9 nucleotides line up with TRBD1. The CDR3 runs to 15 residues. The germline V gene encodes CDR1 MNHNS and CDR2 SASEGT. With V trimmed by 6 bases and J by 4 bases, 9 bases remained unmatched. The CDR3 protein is CASSHTGGTGETQYF. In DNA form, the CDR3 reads TGTGCCAGCAGCCATACAGGGGGCACGGGAGAGACCCAGTACTTC.

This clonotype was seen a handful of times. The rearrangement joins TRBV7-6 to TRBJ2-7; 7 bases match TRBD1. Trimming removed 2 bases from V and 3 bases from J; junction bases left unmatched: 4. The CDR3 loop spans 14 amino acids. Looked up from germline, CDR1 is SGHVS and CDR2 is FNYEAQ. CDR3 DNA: TGTGCCAGCAGCTTAAGGGACAGCCTCTACGAGCAGTACTTC. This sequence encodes CASSLRDSLYEQYF.

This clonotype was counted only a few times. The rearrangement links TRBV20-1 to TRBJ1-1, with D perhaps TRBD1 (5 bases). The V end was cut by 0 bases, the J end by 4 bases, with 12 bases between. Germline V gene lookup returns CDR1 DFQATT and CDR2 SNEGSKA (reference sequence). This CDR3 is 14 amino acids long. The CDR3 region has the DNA TGCAGTGCTAGAGACGGGGGTCGGGCCACTGAAGCTTTCTTT. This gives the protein CSARDGGRATEAFF.

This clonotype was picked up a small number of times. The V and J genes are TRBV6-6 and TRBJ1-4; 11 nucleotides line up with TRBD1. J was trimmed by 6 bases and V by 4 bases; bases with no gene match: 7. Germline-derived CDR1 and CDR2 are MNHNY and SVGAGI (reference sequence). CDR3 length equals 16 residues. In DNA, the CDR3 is TGTGCCAGCAGTTCCCTCGGGGGACAGGGGGATGAAAAACTGTTTTTT. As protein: CASSSLGGQGDEKLFF.